This T cell receptor beta chain was retrieved from a study of human T cells and chemical hapten exposure (dated by TCRdb to the early 2020s). About the investigation overall: For sensitization, 2% DPC in acetone was applied to a roughly 2 cm by roughly 2 cm area of upper inner arm skin. Peripheral blood TCR repertoire changes were tracked in vivo in alopecia patients during primary and secondary sensitization to the hapten diphenylcyclopropenone (DPC). Alopecia areata with under or over 50% scalp involvement, alopecia totalis and alopecia universalis were represented in the patient cohort, which was mostly female. Patient blood was sampled pre-sensitization (week 0) and at 2, 6 and about 24 weeks after DPC sensitization. Patch testing was performed on the upper back with Finn chambers containing 0.01% DPC, and the patch tests were scored after 6 days according to International Contact Dermatitis Research Group standards. For TCR sequencing, blood came from 25 to 35 alopecia patients at anywhere from one to four time points (pre-sensitization, 2, 6 and 24 weeks). Throughout the approximately 25-week study period, patients were also given weekly therapeutic DPC doses on the scalp. The libraries were sequenced as a pool, and the TCR yield per sample differed mostly because of small variations in library volumes within the pool.

This clonotype was seen at least ten times. What this receptor recognizes is not known. No base quality information exists; no much larger clone differs at one position. The CDR3 starts with the cysteine, ends with the phenylalanine, and has 11 residues. CDR3 DNA only is kept here, 33 bases in frame from base 1. Taken from the germline V gene (reference sequence), the CDR1 and CDR2 loops are DFQATT and SNEGSKA. V and J lose 2 bases and 1 base, and a span of 0 bases separates them. In the paper's terms, the time point label means: patch test 3, about 24 weeks after DPC sensitization. According to the study, the label for this sample's treatment or condition signals: therapeutic diphenylcyclopropenone sensitization with weekly scalp DPC. Blood at each patch-test visit was drawn before the patch test was applied. Patients were eligible if aged 18 to 70, diagnosed with alopecia and judged suitable for DPC therapy, and pregnant patients were excluded. Unfractionated whole blood was collected in Tempus Blood RNA tubes, and total RNA was extracted from that blood.

Library prep was done by RACE. Reads for this sample came from a NextSeq 500. During library preparation, unique molecular identifiers were attached to individual cDNA molecules so that TCRs could be counted quantitatively and reproducibly. For every blood RNA sample, sequencing covered both the TCR alpha and TCR beta chains. The authors' analysis ran thus. A median of about 89,000 TCRs per sample was observed, with a range of 23,224 to 690,600. V, J and CDR3 annotation of the TCR reads was carried out using the Decombinator software suite. For PS versus PT1 abundance plots, all samples were subsampled to the same number of TCRs (28,000). Expanded TCRs were defined as absent before sensitization and observed at least eight times at the 2-week time point. Starting from the raw public reads, TCRdb applied fastp trimming at Q25, assembled clones with MiXCR and retained in-frame beta chains. Each entry is one CDR3 protein sequence, shown with its most common DNA and genes. TCRdb assigned the V and J calls; the authors' analysis was not used. Recorded for this sample are 60,000 to 65,000 distinct CDR3 sequences; 11% of them occurred a single time. The ten most abundant clones make up 2% to 3% of the sample.

The study at large found these results: Patch test score correlated positively with the number of PT1 expanded TCRs, reaching significance at thresholds 8, 16 and 32 but not at 4. Because every patient had alopecia, a presumed autoimmune disease, the patients' immune response might differ from that of healthy individuals. Expanded TCRs formed significantly more large CDR3 similarity clusters than pre-sensitization or healthy control sets, consistent with antigen-driven responses. The number of TCRs above 1 in 1000 frequency did not change with DPC sensitization; there was no evidence of global repertoire structure alterations. After repeated subsampling, changes were observed in the strength of the expansion versus patch-test correlation and in the threshold at which the correlation became significant.

The sample here was whole blood, taken in connection with sensitization to the hapten diphenylcyclopropenone (DPC). The TCR comes from a woman aged 25 to 39 with alopecia areata. Some clones in this sample may be carry-over from other donors' samples. The chain links TRBV20-1 with TRBJ1-3, with the D segment identity uncertain. The nucleotide sequence is TGCAGTGCTAGATCTGGAAACACCATATATTTT. This gives the protein CSARSGNTIYF.